A selection of T cell receptor beta chains follows, all from one sample in a study of T cells in Graves' hyperthyroidism and ophthalmopathy. A single record per CDR3 protein comes from TCRdb applying MiXCR to the multiplex PCR reads. Of around 600,000 distinct CDR3 sequences listed, more than 15% are singletons. Sequencing used blood. The origin of the receptors is a woman aged 40 to 55 with Graves' ophthalmopathy. Each CDR3 is given with its conserved first and last residue. D genes are given only for firm matches. Some rows mark clone size as missing; the rest say once, few, many or name a class of expanded clone.

>TRBV6-1|NA|NA|TRBJ2-7
CASENQGGNEQYF
TGTGCCAGCGAAAACCAAGGGGGAAACGAGCAGTACTTC
>TRBV7-9|TRBD2|many|TRBJ2-3
CASSLASGSADTQYF
TGTGCCAGCAGCTTAGCCAGCGGGAGCGCAGATACGCAGTATTTT
>TRBV20-1|NA|NA|TRBJ2-7
CSARAENSYEQYF
TGCAGTGCTAGGGCAGAGAATTCCTACGAGCAGTACTTC
>TRBV6-5|TRBD1|many|TRBJ2-5
CASSYGTGGGETQYF
TGTGCCAGCAGTTACGGGACAGGGGGAGGCGAGACCCAGTACTTC
>TRBV2|NA|many|TRBJ2-7
CASSPNGWGQYF
TGTGCCAGCAGCCCGAACGGATGGGGGCAGTACTTC
>TRBV11-2|TRBD2|many|TRBJ2-5
CASSPGQGRGLAGRGPVGETQYF
TGTGCCAGCAGCCCCGGACAGGGGAGAGGACTAGCGGGGAGAGGGCCTGTCGGGGAGACCCAGTACTTC
>TRBV9|TRBD2|NA|TRBJ2-1
CASSVHPEASGTLRNEQFF
TGTGCCAGCAGCGTACATCCGGAGGCTAGCGGGACCCTTCGGAATGAGCAGTTCTTC
>TRBV3-1|TRBD1|many|TRBJ1-1
CASSPDRENTEAFF
TGTGCCAGCAGTCCCGACAGGGAGAACACTGAAGCTTTCTTT
>TRBV10-3|TRBD2|NA|TRBJ2-3
CAISSKAGGPSDTQYF
TGTGCCATCAGTTCCAAGGCGGGGGGGCCCTCGGATACGCAGTATTTT
>TRBV7-3|TRBD2|many|TRBJ2-3
CASSIGTSGTDTQYF
TGTGCCAGCAGCATCGGGACTAGCGGCACAGATACGCAGTATTTT
>TRBV18|NA|many|TRBJ1-1
CASSPREGSTEAFF
TGTGCCAGCTCACCCCGGGAGGGTAGCACTGAAGCTTTCTTT
>TRBV12-3/TRBV12-4|NA|many|TRBJ1-2
CASSAARRGYGYTF
TGTGCCAGCAGCGCAGCCAGGAGGGGATATGGCTACACCTTC
>TRBV28|NA|many|TRBJ2-1
CASHSGGVDFNEQFF
TGTGCCAGCCATTCGGGGGGCGTAGATTTCAATGAGCAGTTCTTC
>TRBV20-1|NA|NA|TRBJ1-3
CSARKADLNTIYF
TGCAGTGCCAGGAAGGCCGATCTAAACACCATATATTTT
>TRBV12-3/TRBV12-4|TRBD2|NA|TRBJ2-3
CASSFYPTIDYAGGPRTQYF
TGTGCCAGCAGTTTTTACCCAACAATTGACTACGCGGGGGGCCCCCGTACGCAGTATTTT
>TRBV5-1|NA|NA|TRBJ2-2
CASSLDPGELFF
TGCGCCAGCAGCCTAGACCCCGGGGAGCTGTTTTTT
>TRBV13|TRBD2|few|TRBJ2-1
CASSLFGTSGRAIAYNEQFF
TGTGCCAGCAGCTTATTTGGTACTAGCGGGAGGGCCATCGCCTACAATGAGCAGTTCTTC
>TRBV5-1|NA|many|TRBJ1-2
CASSPRTTNYGYTF
TGCGCCAGCAGCCCCAGGACGACTAACTATGGCTACACCTTC
>TRBV2|NA|many|TRBJ2-1
CASSTGRAVYNEQFF
TGTGCCAGCAGCACAGGGAGGGCCGTGTACAATGAGCAGTTCTTC
>TRBV24-1|NA|NA|TRBJ2-5
CATSDPGTQETQYF
TGTGCCACCAGTGATCCCGGGACTCAAGAGACCCAGTACTTC
>TRBV30|TRBD2|many|TRBJ2-7
CAWNVGTSVSYEQYF
TGTGCCTGGAATGTGGGGACTAGCGTCTCCTACGAGCAGTACTTC
>TRBV5-5|TRBD2|NA|TRBJ2-1
CASSLIPLGGGNEQFF
TGTGCCAGCAGCTTGATTCCCTTGGGGGGAGGGAATGAGCAGTTCTTC
>TRBV20-1|NA|many|TRBJ2-7
CSAREPGPYEQYF
TGCAGTGCTAGAGAACCGGGACCCTACGAGCAGTACTTC
>TRBV6-1|NA|few|TRBJ1-2
CASRTTGTKYGYTF
TGTGCCAGCAGGACGACCGGGACAAAATATGGCTACACCTTC
>TRBV10-3|NA|many|TRBJ2-1
CAISESGRGNEQFF
TGTGCCATCAGTGAGTCGGGCAGGGGAAATGAGCAGTTCTTC
>TRBV6-1|NA|many|TRBJ2-5
CASSKVGVSETQYF
TGTGCCAGCAGTAAAGTGGGGGTCTCAGAGACCCAGTACTTC
>TRBV5-1|NA|many|TRBJ1-1
CASATDGYTEAFF
TGCGCCAGCGCGACTGACGGATACACTGAAGCTTTCTTT
>TRBV7-9|NA|few|TRBJ2-1
CASSLRVQRSSYNEQFF
TGTGCCAGCAGCCTCCGAGTGCAGCGGAGCTCCTACAATGAGCAGTTCTTC
>TRBV6-2/TRBV6-3|NA|many|TRBJ2-6
CASSDQGIGANVLTF
TGTGCCAGCAGTGACCAGGGGATTGGGGCCAACGTCCTGACTTTC
>TRBV2|TRBD1|many|TRBJ1-2
CASSVQGSDGYTF
TGTGCCAGCAGCGTACAGGGGTCTGATGGCTACACCTTC
>TRBV20-1|NA|many|TRBJ1-1
CSAGGYWNTEAFF
TGCAGTGCCGGGGGGTACTGGAACACTGAAGCTTTCTTT
>TRBV7-2|NA|NA|TRBJ2-7
CASSITTNTAYEQYF
TGTGCCAGCAGCATCACCACGAATACCGCCTACGAGCAGTACTTC
>TRBV6-1|TRBD1|NA|TRBJ1-1
CASSGGQGLKAFF
TGTGCCAGCAGCGGGGGACAGGGCTTGAAAGCTTTCTTT
>TRBV28|NA|many|TRBJ2-7
CASSLPLPLDEQYF
TGTGCCAGCAGTTTACCCCTGCCCCTAGACGAGCAGTACTTC
>TRBV20-1|NA|many|TRBJ1-1
CSAREWTPNTEAFF
TGCAGTGCTAGAGAATGGACACCAAACACTGAAGCTTTCTTT
>TRBV3-1|NA|many|TRBJ1-1
CASSQGGQTEAFF
TGTGCCAGCAGCCAAGGGGGGCAAACTGAAGCTTTCTTT
>TRBV2|NA|few|TRBJ1-5
CASSYQADSNQPQHF
TGTGCCAGCAGTTATCAGGCGGATAGCAATCAGCCCCAGCATTTT
>TRBV27|NA|NA|TRBJ1-4
CASNRRPGDEKLFF
TGTGCCAGCAACCGAAGACCGGGAGATGAAAAACTGTTTTTT
>TRBV11-2|NA|few|TRBJ2-5
CASSLVGAEVSETQYF
TGTGCCAGCAGCTTAGTAGGCGCGGAAGTTTCAGAGACCCAGTACTTC
>TRBV24-1|TRBD2|NA|TRBJ2-2
CATGLAGAGELFF
TGTGCCACCGGACTAGCGGGAGCCGGGGAGCTGTTTTTT
>TRBV19|NA|NA|TRBJ2-1
CASSIAGDSYNEQFF
TGTGCCAGTAGTATAGCGGGAGACTCCTACAATGAGCAGTTCTTC
>TRBV3-1|TRBD2|many|TRBJ2-1
CASSQSTTSGVYNEQFF
TGTGCCAGCAGCCAATCTACGACTAGCGGGGTTTACAATGAGCAGTTCTTC
>TRBV19|TRBD1|NA|TRBJ2-5
CASSQSGQGETQYF
TGTGCCAGTAGCCAATCGGGACAGGGAGAGACCCAGTACTTC
>TRBV18|NA|few|TRBJ2-5
CASSPSWQGETQYF
TGTGCCAGCTCACCATCGTGGCAGGGGGAGACCCAGTACTTC
>TRBV7-9|TRBD1|NA|TRBJ2-7
CASSSGQGALLPYEQYF
TGTGCCAGCAGCTCAGGACAGGGGGCTCTTCTCCCCTACGAGCAGTACTTC
>TRBV7-9|NA|many|TRBJ2-3
CASTGPHTDTQYF
TGTGCCAGCACGGGACCGCACACAGATACGCAGTATTTT
>TRBV27|TRBD2|many|TRBJ2-3
CASSHGLAGGPDTQYF
TGTGCCAGCAGTCACGGACTAGCGGGAGGCCCAGATACGCAGTATTTT
>TRBV27|NA|NA|TRBJ1-4
CASSWVQGEKLFF
TGTGCCAGCAGTTGGGTCCAGGGGGAAAAACTGTTTTTT